The text below deals with one T cell receptor beta chain. TCRdb used MiXCR to reprocess the 5' RACE reads, holding one entry per CDR3 protein. The sample contains 1.5 million to 2 million distinct CDR3 sequences, around 33% of which appear only once. This sample is drawn from a study of identical twins. The CDR3 has 14 amino acids. The germline V gene has CDR1 LNHDA and CDR2 SQIVND (reference sequence). V shed 2 bases and J shed 5 bases, with 12 bases lying between them. The rearrangement joins TRBV19 to TRBJ1-1; D uncertain. Sequencing used cord blood. The origin of this receptor is a newborn girl in good health. The CDR3 protein is CASSISGALTEAFF. For the CDR3, the DNA is TGTGCCAGTAGTATATCGGGCGCCTTAACTGAAGCTTTCTTT.